Following are 25 T cell receptor beta chains from one sample sequenced in a study of radiation and T cells in renal cell carcinoma. The time point was: blood 2 weeks post-SBRT. Treatment reported: 15 Gy SBRT to primary tumor, nephrectomy 4 weeks later. Profiling relied on immunoSEQ multiplex PCR, and the TCRdb table lists in-frame clones only, not all of them. The data show tens of thousands of clones, more than 80% seen once. Specimen: blood, collected from a patient whose treatment included radiotherapy and nephrectomy. The source of these receptors is a woman in her 70s with renal cell carcinoma.

V gene TRBV19 combines with J gene TRBJ2-1; TRBD2 is a possible D gene (6 bases). The CDR3 length is 14 residues. V was pared by 4 bases and J by 2 bases, with 9 bases between. Per germline, CDR1 LNHDA and CDR2 SQIVND (reference sequence). CDR3 sequence reads: CASSKDYTYNEQFF. Here the CDR3 DNA reads TGTGCCAGTAGTAAGGACTATACCTACAATGAGCAGTTCTTC.

The chain combines TRBV4-1 with TRBJ2-5; 7 bases are a match to TRBD1. The germline V gene has CDR1 MGHRA and CDR2 YSYEKL. V shed 4 bases, J shed 2 bases, and the junction held 10 bases outside the gene matches. This CDR3 comprises 16 residues. DNA for the CDR3: TGCGCCAGCAGCCCCTGGACAGGAGCTCCGCAAGAGACCCAGTACTTC. It translates to CASSPWTGAPQETQYF.

This clone was seen once. The J gene is TRBJ2-7, the V gene TRBV6-6, with 10 bases that match TRBD1. V gave up 6 bases and J gave up 5 bases; unmatched junction bases: 4. CDR1 and CDR2 (germline): MNHNY, SVGAGI (reference sequence). The CDR3 totals 13 residues. The CDR3 sequence: CASRDRGHNEQYF. The CDR3 DNA is TGTGCCAGCAGAGACAGGGGGCACAACGAGCAGTACTTC.

This sequence joins TRBV19 and TRBJ2-3; D is undetermined. Germline V gene lookup returns CDR1 LNHDA and CDR2 SQIVND (reference sequence). CDR3 length: 12 amino acids. V dropped 5 bases and J dropped 4 bases, with 7 bases sitting between them. DNA of the CDR3: TGTGCCAGTAGTCCGCTAGCAGATACGCAGTATTTT. This translates into CASSPLADTQYF.

The CDR3 sequence: CASKIRDRDEQYF. CDR3 sequence (DNA): TGTGCCAGCAAGATCCGGGACCGCGACGAGCAGTACTTC. V usage is TRBV6-1 and J usage is TRBJ2-7, with D possibly being TRBD1 or TRBD2 (5 bases each). The CDR3 length is 13 residues. Germline CDR1 MNHNS, CDR2 SASEGT. V was trimmed by 7 bases and J by 5 bases, leaving 15 bases between them.

This sequence joins TRBV11-3 and TRBJ2-1; no clear D gene. V lost 0 bases, J lost 8 bases, and 8 bases lay in between. The CDR3 has 13 residues. Germline loops: CDR1 SGHNT, CDR2 YENEEA. The CDR3 sequence: CASSLDGVYEQFF. CDR3 nucleotides: TGTGCCAGCAGCTTAGATGGAGTCTATGAGCAGTTCTTC. Together with reference TRBV11-3 and TRBJ2-1, the CDR3 gives the full variable domain: EAGVVQSPRYKIIEKKQPVAFWCNPISGHNTLYWYLQNLGQGPELLIRYENEEAVDDSQLPKDRFSAERLKGVDSTLKIQPAELGDSAVYLCASSLDGVYEQFFGPGTRLTVL.

This chain uses TRBV4-2 with TRBJ1-1; unclear D gene. The germline CDR1 and CDR2 sequences are LGHNA and YNFKEQ. The CDR3 sequence is 15 residues long. V shed 4 bases and J shed 2 bases, with 14 bases lying between them. CDR3 in amino acids: CASSRGSGDNTEAFF. As DNA, the CDR3 is TGTGCCAGCAGCCGAGGGTCCGGGGATAACACTGAAGCTTTCTTT.

This clone came up once. The chain employs TRBV7-8 and TRBJ2-7, with TRBD1 matching 8 bases. The CDR3 has 13 amino acids. CDR1 SGHVS and CDR2 FQNEAQ come from the germline V gene. Germline trimming cut 1 base from V and 6 bases from J; bases unmatched to any gene: 2. This chain's CDR3 is CASSLGTGSEQYF. As DNA, the CDR3 is TGTGCCAGCAGCTTAGGGACAGGGAGCGAGCAGTACTTC.

J is TRBJ2-7 and V is TRBV7-9, with no clear D. CDR1 and CDR2 from the germline V gene are SEHNR and FQNEAQ (reference sequence). The CDR3 is made up of 11 amino acids. V dropped 7 bases and J dropped 3 bases, with 7 bases sitting between them. Written as DNA, the CDR3 is TGTGCCAGCACCCGAAACTACGAGCAGTACTTC. Its translation is CASTRNYEQYF. Variable domain in full (rest from reference TRBV7-9 and TRBJ2-7): DTGVSQNPRHKITKRGQNVTFRCDPISEHNRLYWYRQTLGQGPEFLTYFQNEAQLEKSRLLSDRFSAERPKGSFSTLEIQRTEQGDSAMYLCASTRNYEQYFGPGTRLTVT.

The genes are TRBV6-6 and TRBJ2-1; TRBD2 is a possible D gene (6 bases). The CDR3 sequence is 14 residues long. Germline lookup yields CDR1 MNHNY and CDR2 SVGAGI (reference sequence). Deletions cut 2 bases from V and 9 bases from J, with 14 bases between. The DNA for the CDR3 is TGTGCCAGCAGTTACCAGGGACTTCTCACTGAGCAGTTCTTC. Amino acid sequence: CASSYQGLLTEQFF.

V gene TRBV5-1 combines with J gene TRBJ2-7, with D tentatively TRBD1 (5 bases). The length of the CDR3 is 14 residues. Germline V lookup: CDR1 SGHRS, CDR2 YFSETQ. Trimming cost V 6 bases and J 3 bases, with 16 bases left between them. The DNA of the CDR3 is TGCGCCAGCAAGTCCAGGACAAATCACTACGAGCAGTACTTC. This translates into CASKSRTNHYEQYF.

The CDR3 reads CASSSRTGAYGYTF. Written as DNA, the CDR3 is TGTGCCAGCAGTAGCCGGACAGGAGCCTATGGCTACACCTTC. The chain has TRBV6-5 and TRBJ1-2; 7 bases match TRBD1. Germline lookup yields CDR1 MNHEY and CDR2 SVGAGI. J gave up 4 bases and V 5 bases, and 7 bases lay outside the gene matches. The CDR3 is 14 amino acids.

The chain is built from TRBV15 and TRBJ2-6; D unresolved. Germline V gene sequence: CDR1 LNHNV, CDR2 YYDKDF (reference sequence). This CDR3 is built from 13 residues. Trimming removed 7 bases from V and 0 bases from J, with 4 bases in between. CDR3 amino acids: CATMGSGANVLTF. CDR3 sequence (DNA): TGTGCCACCATGGGCTCTGGGGCCAACGTCCTGACTTTC.

In this sample, this clone turned up a few times. The V and J genes are TRBV11-2 and TRBJ1-2; D gene unclear. The V end was cut by 6 bases, the J end by 3 bases, with 17 bases between. Germline-derived CDR1 and CDR2 are SGHAT and FQNNGV. The CDR3 is 15 amino acids. The CDR3 protein is CASSFQPGLDYGYTF. CDR3 DNA sequence: TGTGCCAGCAGTTTTCAACCGGGATTGGACTATGGCTACACCTTC.

This clone appeared many times. J is TRBJ1-1 and V is TRBV7-2; D ambiguous. The V gene lost 9 bases and the J gene lost 4 bases, with 15 bases spanning the gap. This CDR3 region has 13 residues. CDR1 is SGHTA and CDR2 is FQGNSA in the germline V gene. CDR3 residues: CASNAGLGTEAFF. As DNA, the CDR3 is TGTGCCAGTAATGCGGGTCTGGGCACTGAAGCTTTCTTT.

This chain uses TRBV10-2 with TRBJ2-7, with D hard to call. This CDR3 is built from 13 residues. The germline V gene has CDR1 WSHSY and CDR2 SAAADI. Trimming took off 5 bases at V and 3 bases at J, with 11 bases between the two ends. Written as DNA, the CDR3 is TGCGCCAGCAGTCGCGCAGTTTACTACGAGCAGTACTTC. This encodes CASSRAVYYEQYF.

At least ten counts were recorded for this clone. V usage is TRBV7-2 and J usage is TRBJ2-7; no clear D gene. The V and J ends lost 5 bases and 8 bases respectively, with 16 bases between them. This CDR3 spans 13 amino acids. CDR1 is SGHTA and CDR2 is FQGNSA in the germline V gene. As DNA, the CDR3 is TGTGCCAGCAGCCCTGGTGCGGCGAGTCAGCAGTACTTC. It codes for CASSPGAASQQYF.

The J gene is TRBJ1-2, the V gene TRBV9, with D uncertain. V was cut by 3 bases and J by 8 bases, with 11 bases left in between. Germline V gene lookup returns CDR1 SGDLS and CDR2 YYNGEE. The CDR3 length is 12 residues. CDR3 sequence reads: CASSAPVGGYTF. DNA for the CDR3: TGTGCCAGCAGCGCCCCGGTTGGGGGCTACACCTTC.

This chain links TRBV7-8 with TRBJ2-1; D call uncertain. The germline CDR1 and CDR2 sequences are SGHVS and FQNEAQ. With 5 bases removed from V and 0 bases from J, the gap between germline ends came to 14 bases. CDR3 size: 16 residues. This chain's CDR3 is CASSPTTAYSYNEQFF. CDR3 coding DNA: TGTGCCAGCAGCCCTACCACGGCATACTCCTACAATGAGCAGTTCTTC.

This clone was observed a single time. CDR3: CASSSGQGAYGYTF. CDR3 DNA sequence: TGTGCCAGCAGCTCTGGACAGGGGGCGTATGGCTACACCTTC. V and J are TRBV9 and TRBJ1-2; 11 bases are a match to TRBD1. There are 14 residues in the CDR3. Trimming cost V 4 bases and J 5 bases; bases outside gene matches: 4. Germline loops: CDR1 SGDLS, CDR2 YYNGEE.

This chain links TRBV9 with TRBJ2-1, with TRBD2 identical over 8 bases. Germline CDR1 SGDLS, CDR2 YYNGEE. V shed 4 bases and J 3 bases; nucleotides not matched to a gene: 9. CDR3 size: 16 residues. The CDR3 loop reads CASSLSAAGDYNEQFF. In DNA form, the CDR3 reads TGTGCCAGCAGCCTCAGTGCAGCGGGAGACTACAATGAGCAGTTCTTC. The full variable domain, its missing parts supplied by reference TRBV9 and TRBJ2-1, is DSGVTQTPKHLITATGQRVTLRCSPRSGDLSVYWYQQSLDQGLQFLIQYYNGEERAKGNILERFSAQQFPDLHSELNLSSLELGDSALYFCASSLSAAGDYNEQFFGPGTRLTVL.

The rearrangement links TRBV7-2 to TRBJ1-2, with a possible D match to TRBD1 (6 bases). V lost 5 bases to trimming and J lost 3 bases, with 13 bases between them. This CDR3 region has 14 residues. Germline V CDR1 and CDR2: SGHTA, FQGNSA. CDR3 sequence reads: CASSKQGGDYGYTF. The CDR3 region has the DNA TGTGCCAGCAGCAAGCAAGGGGGTGACTATGGCTACACCTTC.

The chain links TRBV7-6 to TRBJ2-1, with TRBD2 identical over 7 bases. V shed 4 bases and J 5 bases; nucleotides not matched to a gene: 8. The CDR3 runs to 15 residues. Germline V gives CDR1 SGHVS, CDR2 FNYEAQ. CDR3 nucleotide sequence: TGTGCCAGCAGCTCCCTAACGGGAGGCAACAATGAGCAGTTCTTC. As protein: CASSSLTGGNNEQFF.

A few counts support this clone. This sequence joins TRBV5-4 and TRBJ1-1; D ambiguous. The CDR3 is made up of 12 amino acids. Germline V gene lookup returns CDR1 SGHNT and CDR2 YYREEE (reference sequence). Between the trimmed V and J ends, which lost 5 bases and 0 bases, there was a span of 5 bases. The DNA for the CDR3 is TGTGCCAGCAGGGGAATGAACACTGAAGCTTTCTTT. Its protein is CASRGMNTEAFF.

The chain employs TRBV5-4 and TRBJ2-3, with 10 bases aligning to TRBD2. V dropped 4 bases and J dropped 1; count of bases not matched to a gene: 6. CDR1 is SGHNT, CDR2 YYREEE, per germline (reference sequence). The CDR3 has 16 amino acids. CDR3 sequence reads: CASSPGTSVRTDTQYF. The DNA of the CDR3 is TGTGCCAGCAGCCCAGGGACTAGCGTCCGCACAGATACGCAGTATTTT.